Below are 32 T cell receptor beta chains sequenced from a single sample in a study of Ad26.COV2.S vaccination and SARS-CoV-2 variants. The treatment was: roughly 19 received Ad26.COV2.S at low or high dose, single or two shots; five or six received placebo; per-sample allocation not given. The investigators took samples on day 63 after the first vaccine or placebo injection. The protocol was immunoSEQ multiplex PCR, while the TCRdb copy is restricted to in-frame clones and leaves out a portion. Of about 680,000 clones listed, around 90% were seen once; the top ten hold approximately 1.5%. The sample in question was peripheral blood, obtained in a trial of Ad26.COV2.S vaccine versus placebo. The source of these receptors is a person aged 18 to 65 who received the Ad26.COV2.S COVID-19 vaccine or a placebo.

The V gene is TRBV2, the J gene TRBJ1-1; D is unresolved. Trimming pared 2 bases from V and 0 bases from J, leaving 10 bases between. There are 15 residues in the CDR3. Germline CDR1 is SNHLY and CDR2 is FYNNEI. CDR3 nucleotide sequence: TGTGCCAGCAGTGAATGGAGAAACATGAACACTGAAGCTTTCTTT. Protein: CASSEWRNMNTEAFF.

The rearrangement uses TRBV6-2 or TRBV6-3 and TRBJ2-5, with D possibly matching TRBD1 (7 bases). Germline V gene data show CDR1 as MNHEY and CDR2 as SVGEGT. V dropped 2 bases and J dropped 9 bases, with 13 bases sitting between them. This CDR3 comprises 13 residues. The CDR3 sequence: CASSYAGGRPQYF. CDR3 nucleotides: TGTGCCAGCAGTTACGCAGGGGGGCGGCCCCAGTACTTC.

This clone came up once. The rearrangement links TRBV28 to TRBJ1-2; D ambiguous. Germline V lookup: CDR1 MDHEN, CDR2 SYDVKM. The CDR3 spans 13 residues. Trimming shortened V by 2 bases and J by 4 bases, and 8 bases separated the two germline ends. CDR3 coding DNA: TGTGCCAGCAGTTTAAGGTCGCTCTATGGCTACACCTTC. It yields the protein CASSLRSLYGYTF.

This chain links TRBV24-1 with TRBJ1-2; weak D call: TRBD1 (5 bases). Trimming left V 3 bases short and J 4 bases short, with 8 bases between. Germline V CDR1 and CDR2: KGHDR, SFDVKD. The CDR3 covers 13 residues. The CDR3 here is CATSDTTAYGYTF. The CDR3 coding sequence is TGTGCCACCAGTGATACGACAGCCTATGGCTACACCTTC.

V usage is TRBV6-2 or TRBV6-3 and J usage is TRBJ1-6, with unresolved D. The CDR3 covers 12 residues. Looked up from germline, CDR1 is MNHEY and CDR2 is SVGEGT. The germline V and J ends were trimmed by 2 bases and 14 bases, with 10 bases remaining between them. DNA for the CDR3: TGTGCCAGCAGTTACCCCAGCGTTTCCCTCCACTTT. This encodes CASSYPSVSLHF.

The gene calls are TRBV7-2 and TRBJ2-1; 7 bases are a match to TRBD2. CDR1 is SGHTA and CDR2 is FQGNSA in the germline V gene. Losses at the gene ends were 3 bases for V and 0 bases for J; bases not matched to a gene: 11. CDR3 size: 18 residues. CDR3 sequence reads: CASSFSFARGISYNEQFF. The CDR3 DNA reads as TGTGCCAGCAGCTTCAGTTTTGCGCGGGGGATCTCCTACAATGAGCAGTTCTTC. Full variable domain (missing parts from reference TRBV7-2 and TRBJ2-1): GAGVSQSPSNKVTEKGKDVELRCDPISGHTALYWYRQSLGQGLEFLIYFQGNSAPDKSGLPSDRFSAERTGGSVSTLTIQRTQQEDSAVYLCASSFSFARGISYNEQFFGPGTRLTVL.

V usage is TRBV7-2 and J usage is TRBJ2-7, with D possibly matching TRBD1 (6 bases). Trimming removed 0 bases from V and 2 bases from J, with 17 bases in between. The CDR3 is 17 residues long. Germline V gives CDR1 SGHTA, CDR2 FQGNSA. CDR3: CASSLAVVGTYTYEQYF. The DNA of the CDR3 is TGTGCCAGCAGCTTAGCGGTTGTTGGGACATACACCTACGAGCAGTACTTC.

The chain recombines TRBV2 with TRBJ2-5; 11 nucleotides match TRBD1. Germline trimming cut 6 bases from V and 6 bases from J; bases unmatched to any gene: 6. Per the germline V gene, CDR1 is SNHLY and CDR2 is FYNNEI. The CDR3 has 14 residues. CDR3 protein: CASSGGTGGKTQYF. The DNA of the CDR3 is TGTGCCAGCAGCGGAGGGACAGGGGGGAAGACCCAGTACTTC. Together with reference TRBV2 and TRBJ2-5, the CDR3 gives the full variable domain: EPEVTQTPSHQVTQMGQEVILRCVPISNHLYFYWYRQILGQKVEFLVSFYNNEISEKSEIFDDQFSVERPDGSNFTLKIRSTKLEDSAMYFCASSGGTGGKTQYFGPGTRLLVL.

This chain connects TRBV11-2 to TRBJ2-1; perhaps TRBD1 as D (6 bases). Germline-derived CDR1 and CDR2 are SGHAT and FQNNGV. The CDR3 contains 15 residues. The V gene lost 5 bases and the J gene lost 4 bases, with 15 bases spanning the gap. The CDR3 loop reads CASSGWQGNYNEQFF. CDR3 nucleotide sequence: TGTGCCAGCAGCGGGTGGCAGGGGAATTACAATGAGCAGTTCTTC.

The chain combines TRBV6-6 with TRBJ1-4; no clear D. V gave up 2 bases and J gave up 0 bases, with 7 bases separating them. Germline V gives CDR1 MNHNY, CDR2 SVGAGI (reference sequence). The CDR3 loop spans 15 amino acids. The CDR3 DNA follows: TGTGCCAGCAGTTACGGTGATGCAACTAATGAAAAACTGTTTTTT. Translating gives CASSYGDATNEKLFF.

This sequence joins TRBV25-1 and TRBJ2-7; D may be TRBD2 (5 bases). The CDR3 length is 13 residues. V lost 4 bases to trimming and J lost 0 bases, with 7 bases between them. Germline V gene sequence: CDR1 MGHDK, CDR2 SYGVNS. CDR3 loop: CASSGTYSYEQYF. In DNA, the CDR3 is TGTGCCAGCAGTGGGACTTACTCCTACGAGCAGTACTTC.

As DNA, the CDR3 is TGCGCCAGCAGCCTGACAGGGGGCTTTGGTGAAAAACTGTTTTTT. It encodes CASSLTGGFGEKLFF. The chain links TRBV5-1 to TRBJ1-4; 10 nucleotides line up with TRBD1. Germline V gene data show CDR1 as SGHRS and CDR2 as YFSETQ. The V gene end was trimmed by 4 bases and the J gene end by 7 bases; junction bases not matched to a gene: 7. The CDR3 loop spans 15 amino acids.

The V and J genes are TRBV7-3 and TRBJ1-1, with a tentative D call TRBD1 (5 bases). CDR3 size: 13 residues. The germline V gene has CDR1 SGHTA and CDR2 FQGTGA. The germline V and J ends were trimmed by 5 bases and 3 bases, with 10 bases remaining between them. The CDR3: CASSLSGYTEAFF. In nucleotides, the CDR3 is TGTGCCAGCAGCCTTTCAGGGTACACTGAAGCTTTCTTT.

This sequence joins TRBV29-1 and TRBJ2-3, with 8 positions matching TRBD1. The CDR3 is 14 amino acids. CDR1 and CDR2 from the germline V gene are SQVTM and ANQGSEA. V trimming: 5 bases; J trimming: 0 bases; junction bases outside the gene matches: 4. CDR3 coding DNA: TGCAGCGTTATGACAGGGGTCAGCACAGATACGCAGTATTTT. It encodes CSVMTGVSTDTQYF.

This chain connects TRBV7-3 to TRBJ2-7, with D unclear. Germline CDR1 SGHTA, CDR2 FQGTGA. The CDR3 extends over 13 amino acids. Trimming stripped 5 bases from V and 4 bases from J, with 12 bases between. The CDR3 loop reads CASSPRFGYEQYF. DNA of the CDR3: TGTGCCAGCAGCCCTAGGTTTGGGTACGAGCAGTACTTC.

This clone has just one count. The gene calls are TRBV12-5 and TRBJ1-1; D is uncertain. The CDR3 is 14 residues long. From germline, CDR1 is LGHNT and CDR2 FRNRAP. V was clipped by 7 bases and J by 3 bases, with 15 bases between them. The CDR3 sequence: CASALSERDTEAFF. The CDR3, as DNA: TGTGCTAGTGCCCTGTCCGAGAGGGACACTGAAGCTTTCTTT.

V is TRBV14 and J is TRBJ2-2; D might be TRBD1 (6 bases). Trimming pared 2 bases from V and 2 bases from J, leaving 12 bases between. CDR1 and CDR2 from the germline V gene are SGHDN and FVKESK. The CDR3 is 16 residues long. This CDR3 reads CASSQRNRVNTGELFF. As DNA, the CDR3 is TGTGCCAGCAGCCAACGGAACAGGGTAAACACCGGGGAGCTGTTTTTT.

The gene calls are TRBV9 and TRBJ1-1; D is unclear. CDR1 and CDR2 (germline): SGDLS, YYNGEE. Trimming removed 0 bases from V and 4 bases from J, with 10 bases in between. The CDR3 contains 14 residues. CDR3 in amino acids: CASSVVPVATEAFF. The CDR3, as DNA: TGTGCCAGCAGCGTAGTCCCGGTGGCCACTGAAGCTTTCTTT.

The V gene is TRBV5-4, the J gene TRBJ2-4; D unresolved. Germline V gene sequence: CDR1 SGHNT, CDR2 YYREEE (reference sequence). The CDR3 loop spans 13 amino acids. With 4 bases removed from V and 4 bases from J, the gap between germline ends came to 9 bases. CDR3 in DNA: TGTGCCAGCAGCCCCGACTCTAAAAACATTCAGTACTTC. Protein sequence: CASSPDSKNIQYF.

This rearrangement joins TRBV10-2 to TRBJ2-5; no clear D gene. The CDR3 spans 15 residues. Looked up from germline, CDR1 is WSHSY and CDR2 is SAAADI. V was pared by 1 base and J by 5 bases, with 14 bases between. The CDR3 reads CASSEWAPYGETQYF. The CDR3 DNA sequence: TGCGCCAGCAGTGAGTGGGCACCCTATGGGGAGACCCAGTACTTC.

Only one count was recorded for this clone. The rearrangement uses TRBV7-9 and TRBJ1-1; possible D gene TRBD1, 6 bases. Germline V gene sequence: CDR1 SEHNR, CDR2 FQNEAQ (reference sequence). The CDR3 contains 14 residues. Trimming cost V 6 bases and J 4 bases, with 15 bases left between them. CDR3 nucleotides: TGTGCCAGCAGTCTACAGGGAGGGAGCACTGAAGCTTTCTTT. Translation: CASSLQGGSTEAFF. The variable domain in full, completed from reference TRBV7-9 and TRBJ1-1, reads DTGVSQNPRHKITKRGQNVTFRCDPISEHNRLYWYRQTLGQGPEFLTYFQNEAQLEKSRLLSDRFSAERPKGSFSTLEIQRTEQGDSAMYLCASSLQGGSTEAFFGQGTRLTVV.

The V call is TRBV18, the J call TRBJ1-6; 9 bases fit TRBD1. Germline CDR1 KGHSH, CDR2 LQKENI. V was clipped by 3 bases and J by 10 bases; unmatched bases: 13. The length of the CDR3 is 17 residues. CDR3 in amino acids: CASSPGQGLSPGSPLHF. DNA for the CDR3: TGTGCCAGCTCACCGGGACAGGGTCTTTCTCCCGGGTCACCCCTCCACTTT.

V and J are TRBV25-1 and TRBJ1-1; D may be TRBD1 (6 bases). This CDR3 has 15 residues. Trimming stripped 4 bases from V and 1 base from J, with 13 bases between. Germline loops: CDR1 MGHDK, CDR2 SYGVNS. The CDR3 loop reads CASSAGDTQNTEAFF. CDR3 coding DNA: TGTGCCAGCAGTGCGGGGGACACCCAGAACACTGAAGCTTTCTTT. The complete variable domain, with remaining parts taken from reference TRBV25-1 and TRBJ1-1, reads EADIYQTPRYLVIGTGKKITLECSQTMGHDKMYWYQQDPGMELHLIHYSYGVNSTEKGDLSSESTVSRIRTEHFPLTLESARPSHTSQYLCASSAGDTQNTEAFFGQGTRLTVV.

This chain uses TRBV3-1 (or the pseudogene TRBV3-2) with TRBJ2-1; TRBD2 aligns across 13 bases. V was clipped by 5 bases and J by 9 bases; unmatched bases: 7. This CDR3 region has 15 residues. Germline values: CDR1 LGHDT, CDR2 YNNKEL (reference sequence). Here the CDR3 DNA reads TGTGCCAGCAGCGGGACTAGCGGGGTTCGCGGTGAGCAGTTCTTC. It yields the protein CASSGTSGVRGEQFF.

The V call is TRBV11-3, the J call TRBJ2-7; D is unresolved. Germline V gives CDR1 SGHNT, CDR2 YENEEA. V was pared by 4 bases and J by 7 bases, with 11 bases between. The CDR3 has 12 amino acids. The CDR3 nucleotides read TGTGCCAGCAGCTCTGTGGCGGAAGAGCAGTACTTC. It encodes CASSSVAEEQYF.

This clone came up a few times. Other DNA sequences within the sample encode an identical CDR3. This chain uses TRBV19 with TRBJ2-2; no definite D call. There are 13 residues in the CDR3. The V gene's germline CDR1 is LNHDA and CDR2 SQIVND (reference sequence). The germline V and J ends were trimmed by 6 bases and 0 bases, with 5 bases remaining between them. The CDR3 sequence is CASRETNTGELFF. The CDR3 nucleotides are TGTGCCAGTAGGGAGACGAACACCGGGGAGCTGTTTTTT.

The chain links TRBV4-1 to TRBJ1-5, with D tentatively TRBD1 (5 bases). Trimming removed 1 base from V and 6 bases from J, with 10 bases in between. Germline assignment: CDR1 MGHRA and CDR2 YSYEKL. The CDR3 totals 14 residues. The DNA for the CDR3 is TGCGCCAGCAGCCAAGGGGTCGGGGCTCAGCCCCAGCATTTT. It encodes CASSQGVGAQPQHF.

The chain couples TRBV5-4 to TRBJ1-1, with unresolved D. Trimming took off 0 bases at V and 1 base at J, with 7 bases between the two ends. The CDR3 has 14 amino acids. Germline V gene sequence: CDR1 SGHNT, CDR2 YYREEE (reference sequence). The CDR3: CASSLALPNTEAFF. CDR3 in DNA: TGTGCCAGCAGCTTGGCGTTGCCGAACACTGAAGCTTTCTTT.

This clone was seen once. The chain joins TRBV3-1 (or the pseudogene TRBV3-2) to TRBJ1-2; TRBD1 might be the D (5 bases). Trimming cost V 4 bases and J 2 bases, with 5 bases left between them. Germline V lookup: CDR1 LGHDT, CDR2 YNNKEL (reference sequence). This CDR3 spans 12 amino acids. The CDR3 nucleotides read TGTGCCAGCAGCCGGGACAACTATGGCTACACCTTC. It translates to CASSRDNYGYTF.

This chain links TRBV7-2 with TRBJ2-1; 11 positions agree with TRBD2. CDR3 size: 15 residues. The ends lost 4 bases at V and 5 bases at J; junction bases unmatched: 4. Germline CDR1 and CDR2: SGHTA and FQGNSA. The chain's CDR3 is CASSYSGGAHNEQFF. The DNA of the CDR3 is TGTGCCAGCAGCTATAGCGGGGGGGCCCACAATGAGCAGTTCTTC.

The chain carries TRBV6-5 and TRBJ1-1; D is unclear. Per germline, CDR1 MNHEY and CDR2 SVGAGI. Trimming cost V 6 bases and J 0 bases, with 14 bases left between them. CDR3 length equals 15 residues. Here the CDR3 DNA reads TGTGCCAGCAGATTCAGTCTTTACATGAACACTGAAGCTTTCTTT. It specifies CASRFSLYMNTEAFF.

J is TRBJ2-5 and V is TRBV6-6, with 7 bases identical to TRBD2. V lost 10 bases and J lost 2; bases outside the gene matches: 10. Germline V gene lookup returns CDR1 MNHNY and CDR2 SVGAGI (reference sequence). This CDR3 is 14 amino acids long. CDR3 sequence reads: CATTVSGQQETQYF. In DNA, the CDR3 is TGTGCCACCACAGTTAGCGGGCAACAAGAGACCCAGTACTTC.